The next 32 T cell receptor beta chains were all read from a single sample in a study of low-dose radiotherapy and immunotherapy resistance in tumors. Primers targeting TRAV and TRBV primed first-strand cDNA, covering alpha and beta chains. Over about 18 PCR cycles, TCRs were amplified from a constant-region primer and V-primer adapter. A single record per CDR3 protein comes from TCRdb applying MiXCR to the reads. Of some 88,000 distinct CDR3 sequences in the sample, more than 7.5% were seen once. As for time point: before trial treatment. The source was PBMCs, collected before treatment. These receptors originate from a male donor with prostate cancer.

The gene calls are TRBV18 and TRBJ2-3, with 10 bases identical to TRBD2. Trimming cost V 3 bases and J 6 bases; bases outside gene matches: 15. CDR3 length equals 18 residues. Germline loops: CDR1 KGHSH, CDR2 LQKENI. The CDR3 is CASSPSRGLAGEVDTQYF. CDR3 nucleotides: TGTGCCAGCTCACCTTCAAGAGGGCTAGCGGGAGAGGTGGATACGCAGTATTTT.

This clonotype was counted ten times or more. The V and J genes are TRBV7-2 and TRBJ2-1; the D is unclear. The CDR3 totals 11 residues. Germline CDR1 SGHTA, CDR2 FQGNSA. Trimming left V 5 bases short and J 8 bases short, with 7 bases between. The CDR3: CASSDRYEQFF. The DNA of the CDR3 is TGTGCCAGCAGCGACCGCTATGAGCAGTTCTTC.

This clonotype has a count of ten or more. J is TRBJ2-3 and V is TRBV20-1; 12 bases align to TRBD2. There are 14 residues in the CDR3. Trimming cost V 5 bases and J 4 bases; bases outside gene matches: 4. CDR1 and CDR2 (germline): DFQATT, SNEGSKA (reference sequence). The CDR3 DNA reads TGCAGTGCTGAAAGACTAGCGGGAGCAGATACGCAGTATTTT. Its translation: CSAERLAGADTQYF.

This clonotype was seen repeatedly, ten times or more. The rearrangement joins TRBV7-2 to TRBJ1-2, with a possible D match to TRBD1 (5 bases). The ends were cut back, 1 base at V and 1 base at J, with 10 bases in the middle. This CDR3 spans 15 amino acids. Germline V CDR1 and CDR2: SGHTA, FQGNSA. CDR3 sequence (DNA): TGTGCCAGCAGCTTAGAAGGCAGGGATAACTATGGCTACACCTTC. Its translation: CASSLEGRDNYGYTF.

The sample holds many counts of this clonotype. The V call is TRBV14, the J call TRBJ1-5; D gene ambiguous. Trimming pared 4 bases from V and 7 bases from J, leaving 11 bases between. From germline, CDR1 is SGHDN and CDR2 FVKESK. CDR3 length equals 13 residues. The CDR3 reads CASSPGNGQPQHF. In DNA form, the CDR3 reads TGTGCCAGCAGCCCTGGGAACGGGCAGCCCCAGCATTTT.

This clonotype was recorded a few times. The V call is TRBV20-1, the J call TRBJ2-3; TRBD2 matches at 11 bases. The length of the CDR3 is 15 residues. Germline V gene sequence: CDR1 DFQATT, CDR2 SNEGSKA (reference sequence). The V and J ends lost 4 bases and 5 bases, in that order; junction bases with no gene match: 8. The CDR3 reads CSAIKLAGVIDTQYF. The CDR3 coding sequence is TGCAGTGCTATTAAACTAGCGGGAGTCATAGATACGCAGTATTTT.

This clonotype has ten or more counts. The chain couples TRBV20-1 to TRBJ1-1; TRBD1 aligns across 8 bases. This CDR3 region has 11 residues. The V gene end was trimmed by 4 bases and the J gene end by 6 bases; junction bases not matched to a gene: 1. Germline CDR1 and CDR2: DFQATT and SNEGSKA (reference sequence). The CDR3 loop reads CSAKQGAEAFF. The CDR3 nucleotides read TGCAGTGCTAAACAGGGGGCTGAAGCTTTCTTT.

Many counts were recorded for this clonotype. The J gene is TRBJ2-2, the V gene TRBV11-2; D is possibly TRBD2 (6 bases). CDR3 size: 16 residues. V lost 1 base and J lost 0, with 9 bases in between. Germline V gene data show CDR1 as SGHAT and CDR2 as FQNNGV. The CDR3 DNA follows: TGTGCCAGCAGCTTAGTGTCGGGGGCGAACACCGGGGAGCTGTTTTTT. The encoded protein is CASSLVSGANTGELFF.

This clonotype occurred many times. The CDR3 region has the DNA TGTGCCAGCAGTCTAGGGGCGACTGGGGCCAACGTCCTGACTTTC. It specifies CASSLGATGANVLTF. The chain uses TRBV27 and TRBJ2-6, with D maybe TRBD1 (5 bases). In germline, CDR1 is MNHEY, CDR2 SMNVEV (reference sequence). The CDR3 length is 15 residues. V was clipped by 5 bases and J by 2 bases, with 10 bases between them.

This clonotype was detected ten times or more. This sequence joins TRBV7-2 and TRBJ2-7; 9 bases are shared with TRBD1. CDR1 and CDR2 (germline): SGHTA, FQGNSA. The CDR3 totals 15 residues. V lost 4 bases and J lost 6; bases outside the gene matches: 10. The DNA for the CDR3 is TGTGCCAGCAGCTACCCCGGACAGGGGCTTCGCGAGCAGTACTTC. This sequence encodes CASSYPGQGLREQYF.

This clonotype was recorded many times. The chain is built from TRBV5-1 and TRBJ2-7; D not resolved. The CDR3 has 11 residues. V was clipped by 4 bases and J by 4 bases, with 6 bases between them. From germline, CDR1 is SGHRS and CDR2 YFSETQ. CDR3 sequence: CASSADYEQYF. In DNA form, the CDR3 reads TGCGCCAGCAGCGCAGATTACGAGCAGTACTTC.

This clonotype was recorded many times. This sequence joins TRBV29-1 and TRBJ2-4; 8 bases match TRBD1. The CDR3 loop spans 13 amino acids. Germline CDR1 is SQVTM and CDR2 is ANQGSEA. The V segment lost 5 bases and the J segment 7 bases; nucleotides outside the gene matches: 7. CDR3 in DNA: TGCAGCGTTAATAGGGACAGGAACAACATTCAGTACTTC. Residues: CSVNRDRNNIQYF.

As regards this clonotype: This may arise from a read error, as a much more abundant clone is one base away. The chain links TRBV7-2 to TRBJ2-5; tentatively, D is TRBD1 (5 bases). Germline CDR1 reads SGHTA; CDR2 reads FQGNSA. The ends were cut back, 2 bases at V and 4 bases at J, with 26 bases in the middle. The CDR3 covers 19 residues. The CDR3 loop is CASSLRVFRGIMLRETQYF. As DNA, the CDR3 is TGTGCCAGCAGCTTACGCGTATTTAGGGGAATCATGCTAAGAGAGACCCAGTACTTC.

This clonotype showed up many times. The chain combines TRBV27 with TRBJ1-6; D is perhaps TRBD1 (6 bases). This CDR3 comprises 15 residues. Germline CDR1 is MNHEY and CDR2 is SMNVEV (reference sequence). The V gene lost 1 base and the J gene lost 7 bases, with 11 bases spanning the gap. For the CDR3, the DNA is TGTGCCAGCAGTTTATTGGAGGGGACAAATTCACCCCTCCACTTT. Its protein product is CASSLLEGTNSPLHF.

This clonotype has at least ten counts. The CDR3 DNA reads TGCGCCAGCGCCCTAGCGGGGTCGACAGATACGCAGTATTTT. Translating gives CASALAGSTDTQYF. The chain combines TRBV5-1 with TRBJ2-3; 9 bases are a match to TRBD2. The germline V gene has CDR1 SGHRS and CDR2 YFSETQ. The CDR3 runs 14 residues. Trimming removed 7 bases from V and 3 bases from J; junction bases left unmatched: 6.

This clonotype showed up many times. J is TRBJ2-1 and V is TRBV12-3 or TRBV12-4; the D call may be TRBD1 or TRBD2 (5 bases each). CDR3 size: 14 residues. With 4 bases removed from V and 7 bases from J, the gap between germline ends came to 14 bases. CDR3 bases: TGTGCCAGCAGTTACGGGATGCCAGGGAATGAGCAGTTCTTC. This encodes CASSYGMPGNEQFF.

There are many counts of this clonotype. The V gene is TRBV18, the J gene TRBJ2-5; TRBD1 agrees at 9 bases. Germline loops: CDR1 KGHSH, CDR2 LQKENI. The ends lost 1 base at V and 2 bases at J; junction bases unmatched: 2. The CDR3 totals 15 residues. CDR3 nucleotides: TGTGCCAGCTCACCACGACAGGGGGGTCAAGAGACCCAGTACTTC. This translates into CASSPRQGGQETQYF.

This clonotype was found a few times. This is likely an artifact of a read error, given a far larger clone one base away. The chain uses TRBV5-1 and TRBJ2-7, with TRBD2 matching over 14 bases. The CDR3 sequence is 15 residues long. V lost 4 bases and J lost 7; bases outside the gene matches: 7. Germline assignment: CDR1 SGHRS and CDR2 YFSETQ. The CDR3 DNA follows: TGCGCCAGCAGCGTGGGACTAGCGGGAGCCGATGAGCAGTACTTC. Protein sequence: CASSVGLAGADEQYF.

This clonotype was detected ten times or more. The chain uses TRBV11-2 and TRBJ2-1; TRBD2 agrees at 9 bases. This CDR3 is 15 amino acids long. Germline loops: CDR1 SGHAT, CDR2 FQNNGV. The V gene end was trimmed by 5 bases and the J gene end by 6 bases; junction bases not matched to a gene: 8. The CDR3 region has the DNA TGTGCCAGCAGCACAAATAGCGGGAGCCTCAATGAGCAGTTCTTC. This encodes CASSTNSGSLNEQFF. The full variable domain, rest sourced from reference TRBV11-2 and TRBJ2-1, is EAGVAQSPRYKIIEKRQSVAFWCNPISGHATLYWYQQILGQGPKLLIQFQNNGVVDDSQLPKDRFSAERLKGVDSTLKIQPAKLEDSAVYLCASSTNSGSLNEQFFGPGTRLTVL.

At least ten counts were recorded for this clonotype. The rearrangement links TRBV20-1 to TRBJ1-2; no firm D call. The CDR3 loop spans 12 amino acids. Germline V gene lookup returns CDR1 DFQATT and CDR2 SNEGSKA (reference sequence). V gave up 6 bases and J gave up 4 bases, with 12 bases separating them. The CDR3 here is CSAARERYGYTF. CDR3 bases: TGCAGTGCCGCGAGGGAACGCTATGGCTACACCTTC.

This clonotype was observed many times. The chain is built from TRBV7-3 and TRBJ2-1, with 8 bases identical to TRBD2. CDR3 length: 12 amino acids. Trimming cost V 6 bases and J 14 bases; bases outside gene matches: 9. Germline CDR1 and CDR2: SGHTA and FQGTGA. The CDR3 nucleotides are TGTGCCAGCAGTAGACCGGGACTAGGGAAGTTCTTC. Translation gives CASSRPGLGKFF. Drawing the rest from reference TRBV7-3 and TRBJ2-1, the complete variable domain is GAGVSQTPSNKVTEKGKYVELRCDPISGHTALYWYRQSLGQGPEFLIYFQGTGAADDSGLPNDRFFAVRPEGSVSTLKIQRTERGDSAVYLCASSRPGLGKFFGPGTRLTVL.

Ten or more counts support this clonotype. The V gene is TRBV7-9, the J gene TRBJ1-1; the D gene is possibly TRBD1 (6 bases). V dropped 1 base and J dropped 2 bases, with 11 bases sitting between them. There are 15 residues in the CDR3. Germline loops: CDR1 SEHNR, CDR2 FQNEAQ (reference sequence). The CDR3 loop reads CASSLDGQTNTEAFF. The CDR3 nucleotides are TGTGCCAGCAGCTTAGATGGACAGACAAACACTGAAGCTTTCTTT.

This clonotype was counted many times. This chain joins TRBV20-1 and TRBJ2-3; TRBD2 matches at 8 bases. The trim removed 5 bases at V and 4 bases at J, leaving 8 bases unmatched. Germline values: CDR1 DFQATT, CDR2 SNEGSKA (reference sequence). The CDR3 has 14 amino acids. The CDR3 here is CSAPGTRGPDTQYF. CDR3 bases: TGCAGTGCTCCGGGGACTAGGGGCCCAGATACGCAGTATTTT.

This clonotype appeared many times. DNA for the CDR3: TGTGCCAGCAGCCTCGGACTAGCGCCCTACGAGCAGTACTTC. Its protein is CASSLGLAPYEQYF. This sequence joins TRBV5-6 and TRBJ2-7; 9 nucleotides line up with TRBD2. Germline lookup yields CDR1 SGHDT and CDR2 YYEEEE. V was clipped by 4 bases and J by 2 bases; unmatched bases: 4. The CDR3 runs 14 residues.

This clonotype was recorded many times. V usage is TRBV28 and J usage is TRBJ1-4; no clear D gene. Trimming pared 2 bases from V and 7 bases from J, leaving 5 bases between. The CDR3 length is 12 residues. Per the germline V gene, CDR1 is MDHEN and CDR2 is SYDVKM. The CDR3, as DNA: TGTGCCAGCAGTTTAATTGGTGAAAAACTGTTTTTT. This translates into CASSLIGEKLFF. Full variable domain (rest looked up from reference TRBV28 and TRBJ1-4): DVKVTQSSRYLVKRTGEKVFLECVQDMDHENMFWYRQDPGLGLRLIYFSYDVKMKEKGDIPEGYSVSREKKERFSLILESASTNQTSMYLCASSLIGEKLFFGSGTQLSVL.

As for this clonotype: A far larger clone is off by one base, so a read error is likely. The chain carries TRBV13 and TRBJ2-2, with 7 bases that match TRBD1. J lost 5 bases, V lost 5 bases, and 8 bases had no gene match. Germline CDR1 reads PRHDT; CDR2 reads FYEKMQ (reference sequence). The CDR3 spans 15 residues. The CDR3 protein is CASSNSDRETGELFF. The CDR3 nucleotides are TGTGCCAGCAGCAACTCCGACAGGGAAACCGGGGAGCTGTTTTTT.

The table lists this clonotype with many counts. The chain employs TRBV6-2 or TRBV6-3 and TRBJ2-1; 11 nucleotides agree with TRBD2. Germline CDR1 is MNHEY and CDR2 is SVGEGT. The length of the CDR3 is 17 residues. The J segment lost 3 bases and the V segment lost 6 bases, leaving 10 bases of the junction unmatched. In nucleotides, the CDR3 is TGTGCCAGCAGAAGCACTAGCGGGAGATTGGGCTACAATGAGCAGTTCTTC. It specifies CASRSTSGRLGYNEQFF.

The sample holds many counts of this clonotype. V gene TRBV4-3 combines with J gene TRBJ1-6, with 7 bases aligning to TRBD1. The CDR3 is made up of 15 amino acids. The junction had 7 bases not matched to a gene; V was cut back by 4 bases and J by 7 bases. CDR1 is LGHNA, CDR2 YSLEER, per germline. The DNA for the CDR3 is TGCGCCAGCAGCCGTGGCGGGACAGAGAATTCACCCCTCCACTTT. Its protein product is CASSRGGTENSPLHF.

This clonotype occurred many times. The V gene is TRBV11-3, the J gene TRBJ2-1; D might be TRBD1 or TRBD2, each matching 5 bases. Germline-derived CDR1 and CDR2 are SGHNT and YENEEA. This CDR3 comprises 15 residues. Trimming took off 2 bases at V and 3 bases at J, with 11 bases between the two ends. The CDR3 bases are TGTGCCAGCAGCTTAAGTGGGACGGACTACAATGAGCAGTTCTTC. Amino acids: CASSLSGTDYNEQFF.

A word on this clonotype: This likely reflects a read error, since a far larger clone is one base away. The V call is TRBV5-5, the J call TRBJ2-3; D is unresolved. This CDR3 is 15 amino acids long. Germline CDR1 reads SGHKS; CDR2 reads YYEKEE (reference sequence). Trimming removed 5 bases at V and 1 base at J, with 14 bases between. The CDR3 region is CASRQDRTGTDTQYF. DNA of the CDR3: TGTGCCAGCAGGCAAGATCGGACGGGCACAGATACGCAGTATTTT.

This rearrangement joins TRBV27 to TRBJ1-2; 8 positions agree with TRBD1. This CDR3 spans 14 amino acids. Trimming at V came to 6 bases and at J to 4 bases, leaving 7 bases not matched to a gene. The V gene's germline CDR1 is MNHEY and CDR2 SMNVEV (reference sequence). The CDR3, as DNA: TGTGCCAGCAGAGGACAGGGAGGGGGCTATGGCTACACCTTC. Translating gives CASRGQGGGYGYTF.

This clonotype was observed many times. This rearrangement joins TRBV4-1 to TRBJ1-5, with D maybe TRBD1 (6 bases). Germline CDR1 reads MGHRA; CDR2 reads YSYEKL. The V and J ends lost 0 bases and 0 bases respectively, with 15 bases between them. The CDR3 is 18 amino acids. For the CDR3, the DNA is TGCGCCAGCAGCCAAGATCTACAGGGTGGTAATAGCAATCAGCCCCAGCATTTT. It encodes CASSQDLQGGNSNQPQHF.